One sample yielded the 22 T cell receptor beta chains listed below, sequenced in a study of blood T cells in healthy people across ages. Then a second PCR, running about 7 to 11 cycles, was carried out with a sample-barcoded 5' primer and a J-beta primer mix. TCRdb re-analysed the 5' RACE reads in MiXCR, keeping a single row per CDR3 protein. The table records roughly 680,000 distinct CDR3 sequences, around 21% of them present only once. Sequencing input: blood. Source of these receptors: a man aged 70 or older in good health.

This clonotype has ten or more counts. The rearrangement links TRBV29-1 to TRBJ2-5; D unresolved. V lost 8 bases and J 2 bases, leaving 18 bases between the germline ends. The CDR3 covers 14 residues. Germline lookup yields CDR1 SQVTM and CDR2 ANQGSEA. The CDR3 spells CSFRYGTKQETQYF. CDR3 DNA: TGCAGCTTCCGCTATGGAACAAAACAAGAGACCCAGTACTTC.

This clonotype was observed a handful of times. This chain links TRBV20-1 with TRBJ2-1; TRBD2 matches 11 bases. Germline trimming cut 6 bases from V and 10 bases from J; bases unmatched to any gene: 14. CDR1 and CDR2 from the germline V gene are DFQATT and SNEGSKA (reference sequence). This CDR3 comprises 15 residues. CDR3: CSARNLAGGVREQFF. The CDR3 bases are TGCAGTGCAAGGAACCTAGCGGGAGGAGTCCGAGAGCAGTTCTTC.

This clonotype was picked up a small number of times. This chain uses TRBV6-5 with TRBJ2-5; either TRBD1 or TRBD2 may supply D (5 bases each). The J call is uncertain, as TRBJ2-1 better fits the DNA end. The CDR3 loop spans 15 amino acids. Germline loops: CDR1 MNHEY, CDR2 SVGAGI. CDR3: CASSSRDRYYNEQFF. CDR3 DNA sequence: TGTGCCAGCAGTTCCCGGGACCGGTATTACAATGAGCAGTTCTTC.

This clonotype was observed a handful of times. The J gene is TRBJ2-1, the V gene TRBV9; D possibly corresponds to TRBD2 (6 bases). V was cut by 3 bases and J by 2 bases, with 9 bases left in between. Germline V gene data show CDR1 as SGDLS and CDR2 as YYNGEE. The CDR3 spans 14 residues. CDR3 amino acids: CASSGGTPYNEQFF. In nucleotides, the CDR3 is TGTGCCAGCAGCGGTGGGACTCCCTACAATGAGCAGTTCTTC.

V usage is TRBV3-1 and J usage is TRBJ2-3; D assignment may be TRBD1 or TRBD2 (5 bases each). There are 13 residues in the CDR3. The germline CDR1 and CDR2 sequences are LGHDT and YNNKEL (reference sequence). V was cut by 1 base and J by 9 bases, with 11 bases left in between. This chain's CDR3 is CASSQASGTTQYF. CDR3 DNA: TGTGCCAGCAGCCAAGCTTCCGGGACCACGCAGTATTTT.

Concerning this clonotype itself: The junction departs from the called germline gene at one end, perhaps through a read error. This chain uses TRBV25-1 with TRBJ2-3, with 12 bases fitting TRBD2. Germline V CDR1 and CDR2: MGHDK, SYGVNS. This CDR3 region has 15 residues. The CDR3 region has the DNA TGTGCCAGCAGCGCTAGCGGGAGGGCCCAAGATACGCGGTATTTT. Its protein is CASSASGRAQDTRYF.

In regard to this clonotype: Without the conserved terminal phenylalanine or tryptophan, this CDR3 likely stems from a read error. The rearrangement links TRBV7-9 to TRBJ2-7, with D perhaps TRBD2 (6 bases). Germline V lookup: CDR1 SEHNR, CDR2 FQNEAQ (reference sequence). V dropped 5 bases and J dropped 3 bases, with 8 bases sitting between them. The CDR3 contains 12 residues. The CDR3 is CASSAGNYEQYL. The CDR3 DNA reads as TGTGCCAGCAGCGCGGGGAACTACGAGCAGTACCTC.

This clonotype ranks as medium-sized (0.01 to 0.1%). V is TRBV11-2 and J is TRBJ2-1; TRBD2 agrees at 7 bases. Germline V gives CDR1 SGHAT, CDR2 FQNNGV. This CDR3 spans 16 amino acids. V lost 8 bases and J lost 1; bases outside the gene matches: 11. The CDR3 DNA follows: TGTGCCAGCCGACAGAGCGGGAATGGGTCCTACAATGAGCAGTTCTTC. Amino acid sequence: CASRQSGNGSYNEQFF.

This clonotype was observed a few times. The chain has TRBV20-1 and TRBJ2-3, with TRBD1 matching 8 bases. Germline assignment: CDR1 DFQATT and CDR2 SNEGSKA (reference sequence). J gave up 4 bases and V 1 base, and 4 bases lay outside the gene matches. The CDR3 length is 14 residues. CDR3 DNA: TGCAGTGCTAGAGGGACAGGGTTTTCAGATACGCAGTATTTT. Translating it yields CSARGTGFSDTQYF.

The V call is TRBV5-1, the J call TRBJ2-7; D not certain. This CDR3 has 14 residues. V lost 0 bases, J lost 4 bases, and 11 bases lay in between. Germline V gives CDR1 SGHRS, CDR2 YFSETQ. CDR3 in amino acids: CASSLVSHRYEQYF. CDR3 nucleotides: TGCGCCAGCAGCTTGGTTTCTCACCGGTACGAGCAGTACTTC.

The V and J genes are TRBV7-3 and TRBJ2-3; D gene uncertain. Trimming pared 4 bases from V and 0 bases from J, leaving 8 bases between. The CDR3 totals 14 residues. Per germline, CDR1 SGHTA and CDR2 FQGTGA. Here the CDR3 DNA reads TGTGCCAGCAGCTCCTCGCATAGCACAGATACGCAGTATTTT. This codes for CASSSSHSTDTQYF. The full variable domain, with the rest looked up from reference TRBV7-3 and TRBJ2-3, is GAGVSQTPSNKVTEKGKYVELRCDPISGHTALYWYRQSLGQGPEFLIYFQGTGAADDSGLPNDRFFAVRPEGSVSTLKIQRTERGDSAVYLCASSSSHSTDTQYFGPGTRLTVL.

J is TRBJ2-5 and V is TRBV20-1; 7 bases fit TRBD2. The J call may be in error: the DNA end matches TRBJ2-1 better. From germline, CDR1 is DFQATT and CDR2 SNEGSKA (reference sequence). The CDR3 length is 15 residues. The CDR3 DNA sequence: TGCAGTGCTAGAGCTTTTGGGGAGGGCCGAAATGAGCAGTTCTTC. It translates to CSARAFGEGRNEQFF.

The chain employs TRBV29-1 and TRBJ2-3; 14 bases map to TRBD2. Losses at the gene ends were 5 bases for V and 1 base for J; bases not matched to a gene: 2. Germline V gives CDR1 SQVTM, CDR2 ANQGSEA. The CDR3 is 15 amino acids. In nucleotides, the CDR3 is TGCAGCGTTTCGGGACTAGCGGGAGGCACAGATACGCAGTATTTT. Encoded protein: CSVSGLAGGTDTQYF.

The chain uses TRBV7-2 and TRBJ2-7, with a weak D call TRBD2 (5 bases). The CDR3 is made up of 13 amino acids. V lost 1 base and J 13 bases, leaving 17 bases between the germline ends. CDR1 is SGHTA and CDR2 is FQGNSA in the germline V gene. CDR3 sequence (DNA): TGTACCAGCAGCTTAGATGAGGGAGCCTTCCCCTACTTC. Residues: CTSSLDEGAFPYF.

This clonotype was seen more than once but under ten times. The chain is built from TRBV5-8 and TRBJ2-5; unclear D gene. The tail of the sequence fits TRBJ2-1 better, so the J call may be wrong. The CDR3 consists of 15 residues. Germline values: CDR1 SGHTS, CDR2 YDEGEE. The CDR3 spells CASSRTSAPPNEQFF. CDR3 bases: TGTGCCAGCAGCAGGACGAGCGCCCCACCGAATGAGCAGTTCTTC.

The chain employs TRBV20-1 and TRBJ1-2; a possible D gene is TRBD1 (5 bases). Trimming pared 2 bases from V and 5 bases from J, leaving 12 bases between. The CDR3 has 13 residues. CDR1 is DFQATT, CDR2 SNEGSKA, per germline (reference sequence). This CDR3 reads CSARSGARYGYTF. In nucleotides, the CDR3 is TGCAGTGCTAGAAGTGGGGCGCGTTATGGCTACACCTTC.

About this clonotype itself: The conserved closing phenylalanine or tryptophan is absent in this CDR3, likely reflecting a read error. V gene TRBV6-5 combines with J gene TRBJ2-7; no firm D call. Trimming took off 6 bases at V and 5 bases at J, with 14 bases between the two ends. CDR3 length: 13 amino acids. Germline V CDR1 and CDR2: MNHEY, SVGAGI. CDR3 protein: CASRNTALHEQYS. For the CDR3, the DNA is TGTGCCAGCAGAAACACGGCCCTACACGAGCAGTACTCC.

The chain couples TRBV20-1 to TRBJ1-2, with a tentative D call TRBD1 (5 bases). The germline gives CDR1 DFQATT, CDR2 SNEGSKA (reference sequence). V was shortened by 0 bases and J by 0 bases, with 11 bases between the two germline ends. The CDR3 sequence is 15 residues long. CDR3 DNA: TGCAGTGCTAGAGATATGGCAGGGCCTAACTATGGCTACACCTTC. It translates to CSARDMAGPNYGYTF.

The chain employs TRBV7-6 and TRBJ2-2; 8 nucleotides agree with TRBD2. Germline V lookup: CDR1 SGHVS, CDR2 FNYEAQ. The CDR3 totals 16 residues. V lost 5 bases to trimming and J lost 5 bases; unmatched junction nucleotides: 10. CDR3 sequence: CASSPGTRPLTGELFF. CDR3 nucleotides: TGTGCCAGCAGCCCCGGGACTAGGCCCCTTACCGGGGAGCTGTTTTTT.

Comment on this clonotype: Relative to the germline gene, one junction end is altered; a read error may explain this. This chain uses TRBV4-3 with TRBJ2-7, with TRBD1 matching 9 bases. The CDR3 is made up of 13 amino acids. Germline CDR1 LGHNA, CDR2 YSLEER. This chain's CDR3 is CASSLRTGAELYF. DNA for the CDR3: TGCGCCAGCAGCCTTAGGACAGGGGCCGAGCTGTACTTC.

This clonotype was found a few times. The gene calls are TRBV5-1 and TRBJ2-7; 8 bases match TRBD2. Unmatched junction bases numbered 2, after V lost 3 bases and J lost 3 bases. There are 13 residues in the CDR3. Germline V lookup: CDR1 SGHRS, CDR2 YFSETQ. CDR3 loop: CASSYSGNYEQYF. The CDR3 DNA reads TGCGCCAGCAGCTATAGCGGGAACTACGAGCAGTACTTC. The full variable domain, with the rest looked up from reference TRBV5-1 and TRBJ2-7, is KAGVTQTPRYLIKTRGQQVTLSCSPISGHRSVSWYQQTPGQGLQFLFEYFSETQRNKGNFPGRFSGRQFSNSRSEMNVSTLELGDSALYLCASSYSGNYEQYFGPGTRLTVT.

The chain is built from TRBV2 and TRBJ2-7; D may be TRBD2 (6 bases). V was trimmed by 4 bases and J by 2 bases, leaving 12 bases between them. This CDR3 region has 14 residues. The germline V gene has CDR1 SNHLY and CDR2 FYNNEI. The CDR3 DNA sequence: TGTGCCAGCAGTGTAGCTAGCGCAACCTACGAGCAGTACTTC. This translates into CASSVASATYEQYF.